Below are 32 T cell receptor beta chains sequenced from a single sample in a study of CD8+ T cells in alopecia areata. cDNA serving as the sequencing template came from extracted, reverse transcribed RNA. Libraries were prepared by immunoSEQ multiplex PCR; TCRdb keeps only in-frame clonotypes and omits some of them. The sample carries hundreds of thousands of clones, 57% recorded once. The sample consisted of CD4+ T cells sorted from blood, taken at week 0. Source of these receptors: a human donor with alopecia areata.

This clone has more than one count but fewer than ten. The chain combines TRBV23-1 with TRBJ2-7, with 7 bases identical to TRBD1. TRBV23-1 is an ORF, with its function uncertain. CDR3 length: 16 amino acids. V lost 4 bases to trimming and J lost 5 bases; unmatched junction nucleotides: 14. The CDR3 coding sequence is TGCGCCAGCAGTCCTTATACAGGGGATCCGGTGAACGAGCAGTACTTC. As protein: CASSPYTGDPVNEQYF.

This chain joins TRBV4-1 and TRBJ1-5; no reliable D call. CDR1 is MGHRA, CDR2 YSYEKL, per germline. This CDR3 contains 13 residues. Trimming left V 0 bases short and J 5 bases short, with 5 bases between. The CDR3, as DNA: TGCGCCAGCAGCCAAGACCCTTATCAGCCCCAGCATTTT. Its protein product is CASSQDPYQPQHF.

The chain employs TRBV9 and TRBJ1-1; D call uncertain. V lost 0 bases and J lost 1, with 4 bases in between. The CDR3 is made up of 13 amino acids. CDR1 SGDLS and CDR2 YYNGEE come from the germline V gene. The CDR3 nucleotides read TGTGCCAGCAGCGTAGACGAGAACACTGAAGCTTTCTTT. Protein product: CASSVDENTEAFF.

The chain joins TRBV27 to TRBJ1-2; D perhaps matches TRBD1 (6 bases). Germline-derived CDR1 and CDR2 are MNHEY and SMNVEV (reference sequence). V was cut by 4 bases and J by 2 bases, with 11 bases left in between. This CDR3 contains 14 residues. Written as DNA, the CDR3 is TGTGCCAGCAGTTCCTCGGACAGAAACTATGGCTACACCTTC. Translation gives CASSSSDRNYGYTF.

There are a few counts of this clone. The same CDR3 also results from other DNA sequences found in this sample. The chain links TRBV30 to TRBJ1-2, with 9 bases fitting TRBD1. The CDR3 is 13 amino acids. The V gene end was trimmed by 4 bases and the J gene end by 4 bases; junction bases not matched to a gene: 4. Germline V CDR1 and CDR2: GTSNPN, SVGIG (reference sequence). DNA of the CDR3: TGTGCCTGGACCGGACAGGGGCTCTATGGCTACACCTTC. Protein sequence: CAWTGQGLYGYTF. Full variable domain (outside the CDR3, taken from reference TRBV30 and TRBJ1-2): SQTIHQWPATLVQPVGSPLSLECTVEGTSNPNLYWYRQAAGRGLQLLFYSVGIGQISSEVPQNLSASRPQDRQFILSSKKLLLSDSGFYLCAWTGQGLYGYTFGSGTRLTVV.

This chain joins TRBV5-1 and TRBJ2-7, with D unclear. Germline V gene lookup returns CDR1 SGHRS and CDR2 YFSETQ. Between the trimmed V and J ends, which lost 1 base and 5 bases, there was a span of 16 bases. There are 15 residues in the CDR3. CDR3 residues: CASSLRVPGIDEQYF. The DNA of the CDR3 is TGCGCCAGCAGCTTGCGGGTGCCGGGCATAGACGAGCAGTACTTC.

This chain uses TRBV7-3 with TRBJ2-5, with D maybe TRBD1 (6 bases). The CDR3 runs to 13 residues. Trimming shortened V by 3 bases and J by 5 bases, and 10 bases separated the two germline ends. In germline, CDR1 is SGHTA, CDR2 FQGTGA. The CDR3 region is CASSFNRVETQYF. As DNA, the CDR3 is TGTGCCAGCAGCTTCAACAGGGTGGAGACCCAGTACTTC.

CDR3 sequence reads: CASSPQRGDLEQFF. CDR3 in DNA: TGCGCCAGCAGCCCCCAGCGGGGGGACCTTGAGCAGTTCTTC. The chain links TRBV5-1 to TRBJ2-1; 9 positions match TRBD2. Germline CDR1 is SGHRS and CDR2 is YFSETQ. CDR3 length equals 14 residues. J lost 9 bases, V lost 4 bases, and 8 bases had no gene match.

This clone was seen a single time. This chain uses TRBV6-6 with TRBJ2-2; D not resolved. CDR1 is MNHNY and CDR2 is SVGAGI in the germline V gene (reference sequence). The V and J ends lost 1 base and 8 bases respectively, with 5 bases between them. CDR3 length: 12 residues. The chain's CDR3 is CASSYYPGELFF. The CDR3 DNA follows: TGTGCCAGCAGTTACTACCCGGGGGAGCTGTTTTTT.

The V gene is TRBV6-5, the J gene TRBJ1-1; no clear D. CDR1 is MNHEY, CDR2 SVGAGI, per germline. The CDR3 runs to 14 residues. V was pared by 0 bases and J by 1 base, with 6 bases between. CDR3 region: CASSYSVKNTEAFF. CDR3 coding DNA: TGTGCCAGCAGTTACTCGGTGAAGAACACTGAAGCTTTCTTT.

The chain links TRBV7-6 to TRBJ2-4, with 12 bases identical to TRBD1. Germline V gives CDR1 SGHVS, CDR2 FNYEAQ. The CDR3 is made up of 19 amino acids. Germline trimming cut 2 bases from V and 0 bases from J; bases unmatched to any gene: 8. The CDR3 loop reads CASSLSLRDRGLAKNIQYF. For the CDR3, the DNA is TGTGCCAGCAGCTTAAGCCTCCGGGACAGGGGGCTAGCCAAAAACATTCAGTACTTC.

There are a few counts of this clone. The genes are TRBV2 and TRBJ2-2; 10 nucleotides line up with TRBD1. The V gene end was trimmed by 6 bases and the J gene end by 3 bases; junction bases not matched to a gene: 4. Germline assignment: CDR1 SNHLY and CDR2 FYNNEI. This CDR3 region has 15 residues. Here the CDR3 DNA reads TGTGCCAGCAGAAAGGACAGGGGGGACACCGGGGAGCTGTTTTTT. Translating gives CASRKDRGDTGELFF.

The chain links TRBV5-1 to TRBJ2-2, with 10 bases matching TRBD1. Germline trimming cut 4 bases from V and 4 bases from J; bases unmatched to any gene: 7. The CDR3 has 16 amino acids. Looked up from germline, CDR1 is SGHRS and CDR2 is YFSETQ. Here the CDR3 DNA reads TGCGCCAGCAGCACCGAATGGACAGGGGGCACCGGGGAGCTGTTTTTT. Encoded protein: CASSTEWTGGTGELFF.

The V gene is TRBV5-1, the J gene TRBJ2-6; D unclear. Germline-derived CDR1 and CDR2 are SGHRS and YFSETQ. This CDR3 is built from 13 residues. V lost 2 bases and J 2 bases, leaving 2 bases between the germline ends. The DNA of the CDR3 is TGCGCCAGCAGCTTTACTGGGGCCAACGTCCTGACTTTC. Its protein is CASSFTGANVLTF.

A note on this clone: The same CDR3 arises from other DNA sequences in this sample as well. The J gene is TRBJ1-3, the V gene TRBV9; D remains ambiguous. Trimming left V 4 bases short and J 2 bases short, with 4 bases between. The CDR3 has 12 amino acids. The germline gives CDR1 SGDLS, CDR2 YYNGEE. CDR3 sequence reads: CASSRAGNTIYF. Here the CDR3 DNA reads TGTGCCAGCAGCAGGGCTGGAAACACCATATATTTT. The variable domain in full, completed from reference TRBV9 and TRBJ1-3, reads DSGVTQTPKHLITATGQRVTLRCSPRSGDLSVYWYQQSLDQGLQFLIQYYNGEERAKGNILERFSAQQFPDLHSELNLSSLELGDSALYFCASSRAGNTIYFGEGSWLTVV.

The table lists this clone with a few counts. V gene TRBV29-1 combines with J gene TRBJ1-2; TRBD1 matches 8 bases. The V segment lost 4 bases and the J segment 7 bases; nucleotides outside the gene matches: 11. CDR3 length equals 14 residues. Germline assignment: CDR1 SQVTM and CDR2 ANQGSEA. The DNA for the CDR3 is TGCAGCGTTGCAGGGGGGCAGGGGGCTTTTGGCTACACCTTC. Amino acid sequence: CSVAGGQGAFGYTF.

The chain links TRBV7-2 to TRBJ1-1, with 7 bases fitting TRBD1. Germline V gives CDR1 SGHTA, CDR2 FQGNSA. The CDR3 is 14 amino acids. V trimming: 6 bases; J trimming: 5 bases; junction bases outside the gene matches: 9. CDR3 residues: CASRRRQGGTEAFF. CDR3 coding DNA: TGTGCCAGCAGACGCAGACAGGGTGGGACTGAAGCTTTCTTT.

This clone was seen ten or more times. The J gene is TRBJ2-2, the V gene TRBV5-4, with 9 bases matching TRBD2. J was trimmed by 1 base and V by 4 bases; bases with no gene match: 11. The CDR3 consists of 18 residues. Looked up from germline, CDR1 is SGHNT and CDR2 is YYREEE (reference sequence). The chain's CDR3 is CASSTGRAGGVNTGELFF. Here the CDR3 DNA reads TGTGCCAGCAGCACAGGGCGAGCGGGAGGTGTGAACACCGGGGAGCTGTTTTTT.

The sample holds a few counts of this clone. The genes are TRBV4-1 and TRBJ2-3, with no clear D. Trimming stripped 4 bases from V and 6 bases from J, with 17 bases between. The CDR3 consists of 15 residues. CDR1 is MGHRA and CDR2 is YSYEKL in the germline V gene. The CDR3 sequence is CASSLSRARGDTQYF. The CDR3 DNA reads TGCGCCAGCAGCCTAAGCCGCGCCCGTGGTGATACGCAGTATTTT.

CDR3 sequence reads: CASSRDGSANTGELFF. As DNA, the CDR3 is TGTGCCAGCTCAAGGGACGGGAGCGCGAACACCGGGGAGCTGTTTTTT. This rearrangement joins TRBV18 to TRBJ2-2; TRBD2 is a possible D gene (6 bases). The V end was cut by 5 bases, the J end by 0 bases, with 13 bases between. CDR1 KGHSH and CDR2 LQKENI come from the germline V gene. This CDR3 has 16 amino acids.

About this clone: Within the sample, other DNA sequences also encode this same CDR3. The gene calls are TRBV30 and TRBJ2-6; D not resolved. The ends were cut back, 3 bases at V and 0 bases at J, with 3 bases in the middle. CDR1 GTSNPN and CDR2 SVGIG come from the germline V gene (reference sequence). This CDR3 is 13 amino acids long. The CDR3 is CAWSSSGANVLTF. Here the CDR3 DNA reads TGTGCCTGGAGCAGCTCTGGGGCCAACGTCCTGACTTTC.

This rearrangement joins TRBV30 to TRBJ2-7; a weak D match, TRBD1 (7 bases). The CDR3 spans 14 residues. Trimming took 2 bases from V and 1 from J, leaving 12 bases between them. Germline values: CDR1 GTSNPN, CDR2 SVGIG (reference sequence). The CDR3 DNA is TGTGCCTGGAGTAAACCAGGGGGGTCCTACGAGCAGTACTTC. Translation: CAWSKPGGSYEQYF.

The V gene is TRBV6-1, the J gene TRBJ2-3, with TRBD2 matching 7 bases. The CDR3 is 12 residues long. Germline V gives CDR1 MNHNS, CDR2 SASEGT. Germline trimming cut 8 bases from V and 4 bases from J; bases unmatched to any gene: 3. As DNA, the CDR3 is TGTGCCAGCGGTCGGGGGGCAGATACGCAGTATTTT. This encodes CASGRGADTQYF.

The V and J genes are TRBV9 and TRBJ2-7; the match to TRBD2 covers 7 bases. Germline assignment: CDR1 SGDLS and CDR2 YYNGEE. The ends lost 0 bases at V and 0 bases at J; junction bases unmatched: 9. The CDR3 contains 17 residues. CDR3 coding DNA: TGTGCCAGCAGCGTAGGCATATGGGGGGGTAGCTCCTACGAGCAGTACTTC. It specifies CASSVGIWGGSSYEQYF. Together with reference TRBV9 and TRBJ2-7, the CDR3 gives the full variable domain: DSGVTQTPKHLITATGQRVTLRCSPRSGDLSVYWYQQSLDQGLQFLIQYYNGEERAKGNILERFSAQQFPDLHSELNLSSLELGDSALYFCASSVGIWGGSSYEQYFGPGTRLTVT.

This chain uses TRBV4-2 with TRBJ1-5, with D possibly being TRBD1 (6 bases). CDR1 and CDR2 (germline): LGHNA, YNFKEQ. V dropped 2 bases and J dropped 3 bases, with 11 bases sitting between them. The length of the CDR3 is 15 residues. CDR3 nucleotide sequence: TGTGCCAGCAGCCAACTAAGGACAGACAATCAGCCCCAGCATTTT. Amino acid sequence: CASSQLRTDNQPQHF.

The chain employs TRBV5-1 and TRBJ2-3; D possibly corresponds to TRBD1 (6 bases). The CDR3 has 16 residues. Trimming left V 0 bases short and J 0 bases short, with 11 bases between. Germline V gene sequence: CDR1 SGHRS, CDR2 YFSETQ. The CDR3 reads CASSLAPRGSTDTQYF. The DNA of the CDR3 is TGCGCCAGCAGCTTGGCCCCGAGGGGGAGCACAGATACGCAGTATTTT.

This chain uses TRBV7-9 with TRBJ1-2; 9 bases fit TRBD1. This CDR3 is 15 amino acids long. The J segment lost 4 bases and the V segment lost 0 bases, leaving 3 bases of the junction unmatched. From germline, CDR1 is SEHNR and CDR2 FQNEAQ (reference sequence). The CDR3 DNA sequence: TGTGCCAGCAGCTTAGCAGCGGACAGGGGCTATGGCTACACCTTC. Translated, it gives CASSLAADRGYGYTF.

The rearrangement links TRBV10-3 to TRBJ2-7, with D hard to call. Trimming shortened V by 2 bases and J by 4 bases, and 15 bases separated the two germline ends. The CDR3 has 15 amino acids. Per the germline V gene, CDR1 is ENHRY and CDR2 is SYGVKD. The CDR3: CAISEHREGPYEQYF. DNA for the CDR3: TGTGCCATCAGTGAGCATAGGGAAGGCCCGTACGAGCAGTACTTC.

J is TRBJ2-5 and V is TRBV30, with TRBD1 matching over 12 bases. Trimming at V came to 1 base and at J to 4 bases, leaving 4 bases not matched to a gene. Germline loops: CDR1 GTSNPN, CDR2 SVGIG (reference sequence). The CDR3 contains 15 residues. CDR3 DNA: TGTGCCTGGAGTGGGGGGACAGGGGGCCGAGAGACCCAGTACTTC. It yields the protein CAWSGGTGGRETQYF.

This chain uses TRBV2 with TRBJ1-5, with D perhaps matching TRBD1 (5 bases). Deletions cut 4 bases from V and 5 bases from J, with 12 bases between. Germline V gene lookup returns CDR1 SNHLY and CDR2 FYNNEI. This CDR3 has 14 residues. CDR3 residues: CASSGTGRYQPQHF. Written as DNA, the CDR3 is TGTGCCAGCAGTGGGACGGGGCGATATCAGCCCCAGCATTTT.

This chain uses TRBV30 with TRBJ1-1, with 9 bases that match TRBD1. The CDR3 has 18 residues. Germline values: CDR1 GTSNPN, CDR2 SVGIG (reference sequence). V dropped 2 bases and J dropped 0; count of bases not matched to a gene: 13. CDR3 sequence: CAWSPPYRDREMNTEAFF. In DNA form, the CDR3 reads TGTGCCTGGAGTCCTCCATACCGGGACAGGGAAATGAACACTGAAGCTTTCTTT.

This rearrangement joins TRBV5-1 to TRBJ2-7; D is unclear. The CDR3 loop spans 13 amino acids. Trimming removed 0 bases from V and 1 base from J, with 5 bases in between. The germline V gene encodes CDR1 SGHRS and CDR2 YFSETQ. CDR3 amino acids: CASSLARSYEQYF. In DNA, the CDR3 is TGCGCCAGCAGCTTGGCTCGGTCCTACGAGCAGTACTTC.